This entry lists 30 T cell receptor beta chains sequenced from one sample in a study of T-cell reconstitution after alpha-beta-depleted transplantation in children. Using unique molecular identifiers, the investigators prepared the TCRbeta library. TCRdb ran MiXCR on the PCR reads and lists one entry per CDR3 protein. The sample lists about 690,000 distinct CDR3 sequences; roughly 17% were seen once. Sequences were derived from PBMCs from the stem cell graft donor, sampled from the stem cell graft. The receptors originated from a human donor who donated a stem cell graft to a child with acute myeloid leukemia.

The chain recombines TRBV20-1 with TRBJ1-5, with D possibly TRBD1 on 6 matching bases. V dropped 6 bases and J dropped 2 bases, with 14 bases sitting between them. Looked up from germline, CDR1 is DFQATT and CDR2 is SNEGSKA (reference sequence). The CDR3 totals 14 residues. The CDR3 DNA follows: TGCAGTGCACGTGCAGGGGACGGCAATCAGCCCCAGCATTTT. It translates to CSARAGDGNQPQHF.

This clonotype was counted between two and nine times. The rearrangement joins TRBV11-2 to TRBJ2-2; 11 nucleotides match TRBD1. The V segment lost 1 base and the J segment 5 bases; nucleotides outside the gene matches: 15. The CDR3 has 20 amino acids. The germline V gene encodes CDR1 SGHAT and CDR2 FQNNGV. CDR3 DNA: TGTGCCAGCAGCTTAGGGACACCTCCGGGACAGGGGGGAAGAACCGGGGAGCTGTTTTTT. This gives the protein CASSLGTPPGQGGRTGELFF.

This clonotype was detected ten times or more. The rearrangement uses TRBV20-1 and TRBJ2-1; tentatively, D is TRBD2 (5 bases). This CDR3 is built from 14 residues. V lost 6 bases, J lost 0 bases, and 12 bases lay in between. Germline V gives CDR1 DFQATT, CDR2 SNEGSKA (reference sequence). The CDR3 loop reads CSAGNPSSYNEQFF. DNA of the CDR3: TGCAGTGCCGGGAATCCGAGCTCCTACAATGAGCAGTTCTTC.

This clonotype was recorded many times. The chain links TRBV7-2 to TRBJ1-1; no firm D call. CDR3 length: 13 residues. Germline-derived CDR1 and CDR2 are SGHTA and FQGNSA. Between the trimmed V and J ends, which lost 2 bases and 3 bases, there was a span of 7 bases. The CDR3 is CASSLMTDTEAFF. In DNA form, the CDR3 reads TGTGCCAGCAGCTTAATGACGGACACTGAAGCTTTCTTT.

Many counts were recorded for this clonotype. The J gene is TRBJ2-6, the V gene TRBV20-1; possible D gene TRBD2, 5 bases. V lost 2 bases and J 0 bases, leaving 8 bases between the germline ends. CDR3 length: 15 amino acids. Germline values: CDR1 DFQATT, CDR2 SNEGSKA (reference sequence). CDR3 bases: TGCAGTGCTAGAACGGGGAACTCTGGGGCCAACGTCCTGACTTTC. This gives the protein CSARTGNSGANVLTF.

On this clonotype itself: A much more abundant neighbour one base away suggests this may be a read error. The chain is built from TRBV15 and TRBJ1-1, with 7 positions matching TRBD1. The CDR3 runs 14 residues. The germline V gene has CDR1 LNHNV and CDR2 YYDKDF (reference sequence). The CDR3, as DNA: TGTGACACCAGCCTACCGGGACAGTCGACTGAAGCTTTCTTT. The encoded protein is CDTSLPGQSTEAFF.

This clonotype has at least ten counts. The gene calls are TRBV20-1 and TRBJ2-5; TRBD1 matches 7 bases. The CDR3 has 15 residues. V dropped 2 bases and J dropped 2; count of bases not matched to a gene: 8. The germline CDR1 and CDR2 sequences are DFQATT and SNEGSKA (reference sequence). CDR3 nucleotide sequence: TGCAGTGCTAGACCCGAGGACAGGATACAAGAGACCCAGTACTTC. Translation gives CSARPEDRIQETQYF.

Only a few counts were recorded for this clonotype. The chain joins TRBV20-1 to TRBJ2-2; 10 bases map to TRBD2. The length of the CDR3 is 15 residues. V lost 5 bases and J lost 7; bases outside the gene matches: 10. The germline V gene has CDR1 DFQATT and CDR2 SNEGSKA (reference sequence). CDR3 sequence: CSADRAGGPVGELFF. In DNA form, the CDR3 reads TGCAGTGCTGATAGAGCGGGGGGGCCGGTCGGGGAGCTGTTTTTT.

This clonotype appeared many times. The chain recombines TRBV6-1 with TRBJ1-4; D ambiguous. Germline values: CDR1 MNHNS, CDR2 SASEGT. Trimming cost V 7 bases and J 5 bases, with 11 bases left between them. The length of the CDR3 is 13 residues. For the CDR3, the DNA is TGTGCCAGCACTACCGATTGGAATGAAAAACTGTTTTTT. Its protein product is CASTTDWNEKLFF.

This clonotype was seen many times. An end of the junction differs from the germline gene, which may be a read error. The V gene is TRBV6-5, the J gene TRBJ1-6; 9 bases are a match to TRBD1. This CDR3 spans 13 amino acids. Germline values: CDR1 MNHEY, CDR2 SVGAGI. Written as DNA, the CDR3 is TGTGCCACTACAGGGGGCTATGATTCACCCCTCCACTTT. Protein product: CATTGGYDSPLHF.

The V call is TRBV7-9, the J call TRBJ2-7, with 9 positions matching TRBD1. CDR1 and CDR2 from the germline V gene are SEHNR and FQNEAQ (reference sequence). Trimming took 5 bases from V and 2 from J; bases not matched to a gene: 16. The CDR3 contains 18 residues. CDR3 in DNA: TGTGCCAGCAGCACTCCTAAAGTAGGACAGGGGTCTACCTACGAGCAGTACTTC. Its protein product is CASSTPKVGQGSTYEQYF.

This clonotype was seen more than once but under ten times. The chain links TRBV20-1 to TRBJ2-1, with 12 bases that match TRBD2. Germline CDR1 and CDR2: DFQATT and SNEGSKA (reference sequence). Trimming cost V 3 bases and J 6 bases; bases outside gene matches: 12. CDR3 length: 17 amino acids. CDR3 sequence (DNA): TGCAGTGCTAGGGGGGAACTAGCGGGGGGAAGAGCCAATGAGCAGTTCTTC. It translates to CSARGELAGGRANEQFF.

This clonotype was observed at least ten times. This CDR3 reads CSVEDGETSRFF. In DNA, the CDR3 is TGCAGCGTTGAAGATGGGGAGACTAGTCGGTTCTTC. The chain uses TRBV29-1 and TRBJ2-1, with D perhaps matching TRBD2 (6 bases). Germline assignment: CDR1 SQVTM and CDR2 ANQGSEA. Trimming removed 0 bases from V and 15 bases from J, with 15 bases in between. The CDR3 contains 12 residues.

There are many counts of this clonotype. The gene calls are TRBV5-4 and TRBJ2-5; D remains ambiguous. Germline V gives CDR1 SGHNT, CDR2 YYREEE (reference sequence). CDR3 length: 13 amino acids. V lost 6 bases and J lost 5, with 14 bases in between. The CDR3 bases are TGTGCCAGCACCCTGCGGCCGTCGGAGACCCAGTACTTC. Translated, it gives CASTLRPSETQYF.

The chain has TRBV7-2 and TRBJ2-1; no clear D. Germline loops: CDR1 SGHTA, CDR2 FQGNSA. This CDR3 is built from 17 residues. Trimming removed 5 bases at V and 7 bases at J, with 24 bases between. CDR3 amino acids: CASSPETTNVPRNEQFF. CDR3 sequence (DNA): TGTGCCAGCAGCCCGGAAACCACTAATGTCCCTCGTAATGAGCAGTTCTTC.

The chain employs TRBV6-5 and TRBJ1-6, with TRBD1 matching 7 bases. In germline, CDR1 is MNHEY, CDR2 SVGAGI. There are 15 residues in the CDR3. V was clipped by 2 bases and J by 3 bases; unmatched bases: 1. CDR3 in DNA: TGTGCCAGCAGTTACGCAGGGGGCTATAATTCACCCCTCCACTTT. Amino acid sequence: CASSYAGGYNSPLHF.

This clonotype has more than one count but fewer than ten. The chain links TRBV11-3 to TRBJ2-1; perhaps D is TRBD1 or TRBD2 (5 bases each). The length of the CDR3 is 15 residues. Looked up from germline, CDR1 is SGHNT and CDR2 is YENEEA. V gave up 6 bases and J gave up 7 bases, with 19 bases separating them. CDR3 DNA: TGTGCCAGCAGTGAGACAGTCGGGGCTAGGAATGAGCAGTTCTTC. Translated, it gives CASSETVGARNEQFF.

This clonotype was counted ten times or more. V and J are TRBV20-1 and TRBJ2-6; 10 nucleotides line up with TRBD1. CDR1 is DFQATT, CDR2 SNEGSKA, per germline (reference sequence). The ends lost 1 base at V and 3 bases at J; junction bases unmatched: 9. This CDR3 has 18 amino acids. This CDR3 is CSARVRQGADLGANVLTF. CDR3 bases: TGCAGTGCTAGAGTACGACAGGGGGCAGATCTTGGGGCCAACGTCCTGACTTTC.

V usage is TRBV7-2 and J usage is TRBJ1-1, with 9 bases aligning to TRBD1. The CDR3 contains 16 residues. V lost 1 base and J lost 0; bases outside the gene matches: 3. Germline V gene data show CDR1 as SGHTA and CDR2 as FQGNSA. CDR3 sequence: CASSLVGTGMNTEAFF. CDR3 nucleotides: TGTGCCAGCAGCTTAGTGGGGACAGGGATGAACACTGAAGCTTTCTTT.

This clonotype was recorded a few times. The J gene is TRBJ2-5, the V gene TRBV7-9, with D possibly being TRBD1 (6 bases). There are 15 residues in the CDR3. V was shortened by 5 bases and J by 6 bases, with 19 bases between the two germline ends. CDR1 and CDR2 (germline): SEHNR, FQNEAQ (reference sequence). CDR3 region: CASSPALVQGKTQYF. CDR3 sequence (DNA): TGTGCCAGCAGCCCTGCCCTTGTACAGGGAAAGACCCAGTACTTC.

This chain links TRBV5-1 with TRBJ2-1, with D perhaps matching TRBD1 (6 bases). Trimming took 4 bases from V and 5 from J, leaving 19 bases between them. The CDR3 length is 16 residues. Germline V gene sequence: CDR1 SGHRS, CDR2 YFSETQ. Here the CDR3 reads CASSPMGRGAHNEQFF. CDR3 coding DNA: TGCGCCAGCAGCCCCATGGGCAGGGGCGCCCACAATGAGCAGTTCTTC.

This clonotype was picked up many times. The chain is built from TRBV20-1 and TRBJ2-1, with 9 bases fitting TRBD1. Germline-derived CDR1 and CDR2 are DFQATT and SNEGSKA (reference sequence). V gave up 1 base and J gave up 7 bases; unmatched junction bases: 2. The CDR3 length is 13 residues. CDR3: CSARADRGNEQFF. CDR3 DNA sequence: TGCAGTGCTAGAGCGGACAGGGGTAATGAGCAGTTCTTC.

This clonotype was seen a handful of times. The V call is TRBV6-6, the J call TRBJ2-7, with 9 bases that match TRBD1. J was trimmed by 4 bases and V by 4 bases; bases with no gene match: 2. The CDR3 is 13 amino acids. Looked up from germline, CDR1 is MNHNY and CDR2 is SVGAGI (reference sequence). The CDR3 loop is CASSSGTGYEQYF. The CDR3 DNA sequence: TGTGCCAGCAGTTCCGGGACAGGGTACGAGCAGTACTTC.

This sequence joins TRBV7-8 and TRBJ1-1; tentative D call: TRBD1 (5 bases). Between the trimmed V and J ends, which lost 6 bases and 0 bases, there was a span of 17 bases. In germline, CDR1 is SGHVS, CDR2 FQNEAQ. The CDR3 extends over 16 amino acids. The CDR3: CASSPGTENMNTEAFF. Here the CDR3 DNA reads TGTGCCAGCAGTCCCGGGACGGAGAATATGAACACTGAAGCTTTCTTT.

In its sample, this clonotype was seen a few times. The rearrangement joins TRBV7-9 to TRBJ1-1; 9 positions agree with TRBD1. Germline CDR1 is SEHNR and CDR2 is FQNEAQ (reference sequence). This CDR3 contains 13 residues. The junction had 5 bases not matched to a gene; V was cut back by 5 bases and J by 7 bases. The CDR3 reads CASSRGQGLEAFF. The CDR3 DNA reads as TGTGCCAGCAGCCGGGGACAGGGCCTTGAAGCTTTCTTT.

The chain carries TRBV7-6 and TRBJ2-1; D call uncertain. The CDR3 is 14 residues long. Germline values: CDR1 SGHVS, CDR2 FNYEAQ. The germline V and J ends were trimmed by 5 bases and 7 bases, with 15 bases remaining between them. The CDR3: CASSDPLLGNEQFF. The CDR3 DNA reads TGTGCCAGCAGCGACCCTCTCCTTGGTAATGAGCAGTTCTTC.

This clonotype was counted many times. The V gene is TRBV10-3, the J gene TRBJ2-2; possibly TRBD1 or TRBD2 for D (5 bases each). V lost 3 bases and J 3 bases, leaving 8 bases between the germline ends. The CDR3 is made up of 14 amino acids. Germline CDR1 ENHRY, CDR2 SYGVKD. CDR3: CAISEMGDTGELFF. In DNA form, the CDR3 reads TGTGCCATCAGTGAAATGGGGGACACCGGGGAGCTGTTTTTT.

This clonotype has ten or more counts. This sequence joins TRBV6-2 or TRBV6-3 and TRBJ2-5, with TRBD2 as a possible D gene (6 bases). CDR1 is MNHEY and CDR2 is SVGEGT in the germline V gene. The CDR3 has 16 amino acids. V was pared by 4 bases and J by 3 bases, with 18 bases between. The CDR3 reads CASSSRAGGVEETQYF. The CDR3 region has the DNA TGTGCCAGCAGTTCCCGAGCGGGCGGGGTTGAAGAGACCCAGTACTTC.

This clonotype was picked up one time. The chain joins TRBV7-2 to TRBJ1-3; possible D gene TRBD1, 5 bases. Germline values: CDR1 SGHTA, CDR2 FQGNSA. CDR3 length: 16 amino acids. With 8 bases removed from V and 0 bases from J, the gap between germline ends came to 17 bases. CDR3 sequence (DNA): TGTGCCAGCGGCCAGAGGGGTTGGGGCTCTGGAAACACCATATATTTT. Translation gives CASGQRGWGSGNTIYF.

This clonotype came up many times. The chain joins TRBV20-1 to TRBJ2-7; D not certain. The CDR3 spans 15 residues. V was clipped by 0 bases and J by 0 bases, with 12 bases between them. Germline V gene data show CDR1 as DFQATT and CDR2 as SNEGSKA (reference sequence). DNA for the CDR3: TGCAGTGCTAGAGATCTACATTCGAGCTCCTACGAGCAGTACTTC. Protein sequence: CSARDLHSSSYEQYF.